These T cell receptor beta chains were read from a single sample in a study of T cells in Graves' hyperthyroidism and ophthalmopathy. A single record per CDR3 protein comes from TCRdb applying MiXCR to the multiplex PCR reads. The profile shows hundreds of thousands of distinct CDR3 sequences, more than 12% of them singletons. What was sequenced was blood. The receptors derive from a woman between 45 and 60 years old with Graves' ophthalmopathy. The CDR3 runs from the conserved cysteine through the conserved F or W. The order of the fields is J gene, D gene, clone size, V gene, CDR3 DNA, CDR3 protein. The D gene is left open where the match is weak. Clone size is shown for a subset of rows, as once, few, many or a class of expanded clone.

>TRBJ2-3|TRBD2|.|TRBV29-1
TGCAGCGTTGCCGGGACTAGAGATACGCAGTATTTT
CSVAGTRDTQYF
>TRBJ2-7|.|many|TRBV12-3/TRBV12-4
TGTGCCAGCAACGATCAGGGGCTAAGCTACGAGCAGTACTTC
CASNDQGLSYEQYF
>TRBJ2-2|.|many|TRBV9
TGTGCCAGCAGCGTAGATCCTCGGAGTTGGACCGGGGAGCTGTTTTTT
CASSVDPRSWTGELFF
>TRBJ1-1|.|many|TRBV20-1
TGCAGTGCTGTAGGTATAGGGACTCTGATGGCTTTCTTT
CSAVGIGTLMAFF
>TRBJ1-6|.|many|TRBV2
TGTGCCAGCAGCCTAAACCCCCCGTATAATTCACCCCTCCACTTT
CASSLNPPYNSPLHF
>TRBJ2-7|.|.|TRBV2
TGTGCCAGCAGTGACATAGGAACCTACGAGCAGTACTTC
CASSDIGTYEQYF
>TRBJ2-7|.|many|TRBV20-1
TGCAGTGCTAGAGTCAATAGGGGCGAACTTATCTACGAGCAGTACTTC
CSARVNRGELIYEQYF
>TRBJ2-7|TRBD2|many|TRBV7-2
TGTGCCAGCAGCCACGGACTAGAATTCGACGAGCAGTACTTC
CASSHGLEFDEQYF
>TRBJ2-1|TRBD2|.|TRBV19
TGTGCCAGTAGTCGACTAGCGGGATGGGACAATGAGCAGTTCTTC
CASSRLAGWDNEQFF
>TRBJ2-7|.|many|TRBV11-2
TGTGCCAGCAGCTTAGATGGGGGGCCCGGCTTGGAGCAGTACTTC
CASSLDGGPGLEQYF
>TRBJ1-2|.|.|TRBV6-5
TGTGCCAGCAGCTATGAGACAGACTATGGCTACACCTTC
CASSYETDYGYTF
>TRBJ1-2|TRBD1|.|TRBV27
TGTGCCAGCAGTTTAAATACAGGGGAGGGGATCGATGGCTACACCTTC
CASSLNTGEGIDGYTF
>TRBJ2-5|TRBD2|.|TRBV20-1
TGCAGTGCTAGGTCTGGACTAGCTTTCCAGACCCAGTACTTC
CSARSGLAFQTQYF
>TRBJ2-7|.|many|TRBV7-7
TGTGCTAGCAGCTCGGCTCCAGGAACCTCCTACGAGCAGTACTTC
CASSSAPGTSYEQYF
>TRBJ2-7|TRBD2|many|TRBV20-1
TGCAGTGCTAGAGCCGGGACTAGCGCGTCCGAGCAGTACTTC
CSARAGTSASEQYF
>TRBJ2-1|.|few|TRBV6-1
TGTGCCAGCTCCACCCGGCGTAGATCCTACAATGAGCAGTTCTTC
CASSTRRRSYNEQFF
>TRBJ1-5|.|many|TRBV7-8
TGTGCCAGCAGCGTAGACAGAAACAATCAGCCCCAGCATTTT
CASSVDRNNQPQHF
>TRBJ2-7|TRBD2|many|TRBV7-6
TGTGCCAGCAGCGGGACTAGCGGGAGGGAATCCTACGAGCAGTACTTC
CASSGTSGRESYEQYF
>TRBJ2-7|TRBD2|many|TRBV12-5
TGTGCTAGTGGTTTGGCTACCGGGGGGGCTACCTACGAGCAGTACTTC
CASGLATGGATYEQYF
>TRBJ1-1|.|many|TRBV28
TGTGCCAGCGGCTGGGGGACCTCAGTGGGCACTGAAGCTTTCTTT
CASGWGTSVGTEAFF
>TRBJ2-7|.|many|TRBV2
TGTGCCAGCATCCTCAAAGACAATGACTACGAGCAGTACTTC
CASILKDNDYEQYF
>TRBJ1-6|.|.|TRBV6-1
TGTGCCAGCAGTTCGCACGGGGATAATTCACCCCTCCACTTT
CASSSHGDNSPLHF
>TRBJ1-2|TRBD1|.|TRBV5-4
TGTGCCAGCAGCGGAGGACAGGGTTCTTACTATGGCTACACCTTC
CASSGGQGSYYGYTF
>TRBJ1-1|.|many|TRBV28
TGTGCCAGCAGTATCCACACATTGAACACTGAAGCTTTCTTT
CASSIHTLNTEAFF
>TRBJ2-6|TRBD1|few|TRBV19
TGTGCCAGCCGGGACAGGGGGTTATCTGGGGCCAACGTCCTGACTTTC
CASRDRGLSGANVLTF
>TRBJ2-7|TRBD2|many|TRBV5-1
TGCGCCAGCAGCTCGGGACTATCCGCGGGCGACGAGCAGTACTTC
CASSSGLSAGDEQYF
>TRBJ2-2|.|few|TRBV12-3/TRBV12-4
TGTGCCAGCAGTCCACAGGGCATCGGGGAGCTGTTTTTT
CASSPQGIGELFF
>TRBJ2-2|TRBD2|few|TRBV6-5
TGTGCCAGCAGTTACTCGTTTAGTATCGGGAGGACAAACACCGGGGAGCTGTTTTTT
CASSYSFSIGRTNTGELFF
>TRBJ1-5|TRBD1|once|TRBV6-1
TGTGCCAGCAGCGACAGGGTAGAACAGCCCCAGCATTTT
CASSDRVEQPQHF
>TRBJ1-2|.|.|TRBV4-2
TGTGCCAGCAGCCAAGGCGGGGACAAATATGGCTACACCTTC
CASSQGGDKYGYTF
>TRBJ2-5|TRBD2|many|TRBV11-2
TGTGCCAGCAGCTTAGGAATAGCGGGAGAGGACCAGTACTTC
CASSLGIAGEDQYF
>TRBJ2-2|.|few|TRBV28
TGTGCCAGCAGTTTATTTGGAGGGTTTGGGACCGGGGAGCTGTTTTTT
CASSLFGGFGTGELFF
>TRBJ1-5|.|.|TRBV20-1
TGCAGTGCTAGAGGAGATAATAGCAATCAGCCCCAGCATTTT
CSARGDNSNQPQHF
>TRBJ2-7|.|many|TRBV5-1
TGCGCCAGCAGGTATGGTGGACAGAACGAGCAGTACTTC
CASRYGGQNEQYF
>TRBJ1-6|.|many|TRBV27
TGTGCCAGCAGTTTCCTAGAGACGTCCTATAATTCACCCCTCCACTTT
CASSFLETSYNSPLHF
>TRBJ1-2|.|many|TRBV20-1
TGCAGTGCTTCCAAAACGACACAGACGTATGGCTACACCTTC
CSASKTTQTYGYTF
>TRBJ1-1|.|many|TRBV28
TGTGCCAGCAGTCTATATACCCCCAACAGGGCTGCAAACCGGAACACTGAAGCTTTCTTT
CASSLYTPNRAANRNTEAFF
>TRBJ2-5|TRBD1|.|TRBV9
TGTGCCAGCAGCGTAGAGACAGGGCAAGAGACCCAGTACTTC
CASSVETGQETQYF
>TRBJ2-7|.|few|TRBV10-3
TGTGCCATCAGTGTGGACTCCAACTACGAGCAGTACTTC
CAISVDSNYEQYF
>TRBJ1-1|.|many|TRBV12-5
TGTGCTAGTGGTTTGGTACGAGGGGGGACCACTGAAGCTTTCTTT
CASGLVRGGTTEAFF
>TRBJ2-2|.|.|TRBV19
TGTGCCAGTAGTCAAGCAGGGGTCACCGGGGAGCTGTTTTTT
CASSQAGVTGELFF
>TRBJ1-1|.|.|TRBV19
TGTGCCAGTAGTGTACAGGGTTTCGCTGAAGCTTTCTTT
CASSVQGFAEAFF
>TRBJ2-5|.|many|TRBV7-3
TGTGCCAGCAGCTTAAAGGACTCAAGGAGACAAGAGACCCAGTACTTC
CASSLKDSRRQETQYF
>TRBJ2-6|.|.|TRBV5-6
TGTGCCAGCACTCGGCGATCGGCTGGGGCCAACGTCCTGACTTTC
CASTRRSAGANVLTF
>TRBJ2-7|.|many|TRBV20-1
TGCAGTGCTAGTGTCAAGGCCCATGGGTCCTACGAGCAGTACTTC
CSASVKAHGSYEQYF
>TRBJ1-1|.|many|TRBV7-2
TGTGCCAGCAGCTTACGACAGCCTCTAATGAACACTGAAGCTTTCTTT
CASSLRQPLMNTEAFF
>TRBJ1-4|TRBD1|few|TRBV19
TGTGCCAGTCTCGGACAGGGGAAGGCAACTAATGAAAAACTGTTTTTT
CASLGQGKATNEKLFF
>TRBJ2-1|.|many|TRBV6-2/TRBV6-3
TGTGCCAGCAGGGGCCTTATGGTAGTCAACGAGCAGTTCTTC
CASRGLMVVNEQFF
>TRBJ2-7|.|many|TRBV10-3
TGTGCCATCAGTGAGTCGAGGGACAAAACCTACGAGCAGTACTTC
CAISESRDKTYEQYF
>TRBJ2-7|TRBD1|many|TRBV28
TGTGCCACCACAGGGGTACGGTACGAGCAGTACTTC
CATTGVRYEQYF
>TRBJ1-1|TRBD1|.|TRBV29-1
TGCAGCGTTGCGGGACAGTCGAACACTGAAGCTTTCTTT
CSVAGQSNTEAFF
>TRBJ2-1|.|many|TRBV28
TGTGCCAGCAGTTCCCTACTCCTCCATGGGGACGAGCAGTTCTTC
CASSSLLLHGDEQFF
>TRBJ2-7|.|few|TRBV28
TGTGCCAGCAGTTTACTAGCTATTTGGGGCGAGCAGTACTTC
CASSLLAIWGEQYF
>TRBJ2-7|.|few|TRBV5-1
TGCGCCAGCAGCGCACGGGACCACGTCTACGAGCAGTACTTC
CASSARDHVYEQYF
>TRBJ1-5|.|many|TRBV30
TGTGCCTGGAGTAGCAAGACGATCGGAGATAATGGGCCCCAGCATTTT
CAWSSKTIGDNGPQHF